This T cell receptor (beta chain) was sequenced for a study of blood T cell repertoires in COVID-19. Study in general: Acute and convalescent COVID-19 samples came from the United States, Italy and Spain. PBMCs, B-cell-depleted T cells, or T cells provided the cDNA or gDNA that made up the material.

Original data processing: Reference gene primer amplification in the assay estimated nucleated cell counts. TCRdb keeps only in-frame clones here, not all; method: immunoSEQ multiplex PCR. The DNA was the basis for D and trimming; V, J and clone size are from that table. The data contain 150,000 to 200,000 clones, more than 70% of them singletons. V dropped 1 base and J dropped 5 bases, with 17 bases sitting between them. The CDR3 is made up of 17 amino acids. Germline assignment: CDR1 LGHDT and CDR2 YNNKEL (reference sequence). Recovered Cohort 3 donors showed two negative PCRs, clearance, or symptom resolution.

Sequenced material: PBMCs or T cells enriched from blood (not recorded which). This clonotype originated in a man aged 40-49 years who had recovered from COVID-19. The chain joins TRBV3-1 (or the pseudogene TRBV3-2) to TRBJ2-2; D is perhaps TRBD1 (9 bases). The CDR3, as DNA: TGTGCCAGCAGCCAAGGCGGGGGGACAGGGAAAACCGGGGAGCTGTTTTTT. It yields the protein CASSQGGGTGKTGELFF.